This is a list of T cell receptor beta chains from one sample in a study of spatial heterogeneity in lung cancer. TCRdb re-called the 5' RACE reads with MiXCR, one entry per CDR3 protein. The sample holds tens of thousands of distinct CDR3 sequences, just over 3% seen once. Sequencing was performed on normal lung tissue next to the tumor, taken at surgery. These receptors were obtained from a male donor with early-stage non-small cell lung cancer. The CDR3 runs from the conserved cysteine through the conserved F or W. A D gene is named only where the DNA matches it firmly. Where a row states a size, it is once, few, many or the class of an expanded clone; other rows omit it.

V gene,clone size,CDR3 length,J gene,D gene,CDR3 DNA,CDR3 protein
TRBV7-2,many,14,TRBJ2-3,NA,TGTGCCAGCAGCCGGGACCACGTCACAGATACGCAGTATTTT,CASSRDHVTDTQYF
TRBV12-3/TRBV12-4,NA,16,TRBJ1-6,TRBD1,TGTGCCAGCAGTGCCGACAGGGGCTCCTATAATTCACCCCTCCACTTT,CASSADRGSYNSPLHF
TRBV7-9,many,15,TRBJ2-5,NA,TGTGCCAGCAGCTCCCGGGACAAATCCCGGGTGGCCCAGTACTTC,CASSSRDKSRVAQYF
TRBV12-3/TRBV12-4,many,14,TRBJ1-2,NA,TGTGCCAGCAGTTTTGACCACCTCCCTACTGGCTACACCTTC,CASSFDHLPTGYTF
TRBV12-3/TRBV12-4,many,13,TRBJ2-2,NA,TGTGCCAGTGAACCGGGCCGCACCGGGGAGCTGTTTTTT,CASEPGRTGELFF
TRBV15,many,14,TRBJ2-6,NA,TGTGCCACCAGACCGACTTCTGGGGCCAACGTCCTGACTTTC,CATRPTSGANVLTF
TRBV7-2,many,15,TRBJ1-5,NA,TGTGCCAGCAGCTTAGGTTGGGGGGGAAATCAGCCCCAGCATTTT,CASSLGWGGNQPQHF
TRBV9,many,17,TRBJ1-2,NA,TGTGCCAGCAGCGCCGACACCGGAGAGCCAAATAACTATGGCTACACCTTC,CASSADTGEPNNYGYTF
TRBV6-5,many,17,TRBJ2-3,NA,TGTGCCAGCAGTTACTCGAGGACGGGGGCTAGCACAGATACGCAGTATTTT,CASSYSRTGASTDTQYF
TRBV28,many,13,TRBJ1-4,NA,TGTGCCATTACAGCACCCGATAATGAAAAACTGTTTTTT,CAITAPDNEKLFF
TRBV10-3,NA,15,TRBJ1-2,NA,TGTGCCATCAACCAACAGGGAATAAGAAACTATGGCTACACCTTC,CAINQQGIRNYGYTF
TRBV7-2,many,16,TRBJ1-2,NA,TGTGCCAGCAGCCCGGCTGCAGGCGATGGGACTCGTGGCTACACCTTC,CASSPAAGDGTRGYTF
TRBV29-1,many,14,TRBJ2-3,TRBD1,TGCAGCGTTCGACCAACAGGGGCTACAGATACGCAGTATTTT,CSVRPTGATDTQYF
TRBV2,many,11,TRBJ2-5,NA,TGTGCCAGCAGAACAGGAGAGACCCAGTACTTC,CASRTGETQYF
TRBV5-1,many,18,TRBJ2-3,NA,TGCGCCAGCAGCTTTCGGCCTTCTAAAGTCGGTAGCACAGATACGCAGTATTTT,CASSFRPSKVGSTDTQYF
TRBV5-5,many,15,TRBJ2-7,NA,TGTGCCAGCAGCTTGGGGCCGGATCCAAGCTACGAGCAGTACTTC,CASSLGPDPSYEQYF
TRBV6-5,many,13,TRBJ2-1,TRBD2,TGTGCCAGCAGGGAGACGGGAGGGACAAAGCAGTTCTTC,CASRETGGTKQFF
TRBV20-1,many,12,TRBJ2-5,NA,TGCAGTGCTAGGTGGGGGAGCGAGACCCAGTACTTC,CSARWGSETQYF
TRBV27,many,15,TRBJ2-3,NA,TGTGCCAGCACCCCTTGGCGAGAAAGCACAGATACGCAGTATTTT,CASTPWRESTDTQYF
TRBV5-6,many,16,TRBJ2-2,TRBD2,TGTGCCAGCAGCTTCGGACTAGCGGGAGCCACCGGGGAGCTGTTTTTT,CASSFGLAGATGELFF
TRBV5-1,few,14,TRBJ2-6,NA,TGCGCCAGCAGCTTGACAACTGGGGCCAACGTCCTGACTTTC,CASSLTTGANVLTF
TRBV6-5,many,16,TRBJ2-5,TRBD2,TGTGCCAGCTCAGTGGTGGCTAGCGGGGGGCAAGAGACCCAGTACTTC,CASSVVASGGQETQYF
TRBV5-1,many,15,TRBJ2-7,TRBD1,TGCGCCAGCAGCTTGGGTCCGGGACAGGCCTACGAGCAGTACTTC,CASSLGPGQAYEQYF
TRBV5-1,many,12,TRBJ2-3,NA,TGCGCCAGCAGAGGGGGGACAGATACGCAGTATTTT,CASRGGTDTQYF
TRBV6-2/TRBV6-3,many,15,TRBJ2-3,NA,TGTGCCAGCAGTTGGCAGGGAGAGGGTATGAATACGCAGTATTTT,CASSWQGEGMNTQYF
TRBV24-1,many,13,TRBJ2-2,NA,TGTGCCACCAGTGACCAGAACACCGGGGAGCTGTTTTTT,CATSDQNTGELFF
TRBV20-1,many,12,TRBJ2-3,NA,TGCAGTGCTAGTCCCGGGTTTGATACGCAGTATTTT,CSASPGFDTQYF
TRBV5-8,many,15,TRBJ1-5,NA,TGTGCCAGCAGCCCAAGGGTCCTTAAGAATCAGAAACAGCATTTT,CASSPRVLKNQKQHF
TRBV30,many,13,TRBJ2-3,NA,TGTGCCTGGAGCCGGGACAACACAGATACGCAGTATTTT,CAWSRDNTDTQYF
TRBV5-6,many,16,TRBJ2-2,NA,TGTGCCAGCAGCCCGGACACAGGGTGGAACACCGGGGAGCTGTTTTTT,CASSPDTGWNTGELFF
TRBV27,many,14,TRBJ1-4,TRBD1,TGTGCCAGCAGTTTCCTAGGGACAGGTGAAAAACTGTTTTTT,CASSFLGTGEKLFF
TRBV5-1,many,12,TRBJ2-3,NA,TGCGCCAGCAGAACTACCACAGATACGCAGTATTTT,CASRTTTDTQYF
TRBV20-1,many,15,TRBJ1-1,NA,TGCAGTGCTCCTCGTGAGGCCAACGTGAACACTGAAGCTTTCTTT,CSAPREANVNTEAFF
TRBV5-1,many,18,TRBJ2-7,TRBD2,TGCGCCAGCAGCTTGTACGCTAGCGGGGGCTACAGCTCCTACGAGCAGTACTTC,CASSLYASGGYSSYEQYF
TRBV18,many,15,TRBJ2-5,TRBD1,TGTGCCAGCTCATCGGGACAGGGGGGAGAAGAGACCCAGTACTTC,CASSSGQGGEETQYF
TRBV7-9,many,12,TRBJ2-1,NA,TGTGCCAGCAGCTCCCGACAGAATGAGCAGTTCTTC,CASSSRQNEQFF
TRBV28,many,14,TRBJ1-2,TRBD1,TGTGCCAGCAGCACCGGGACAGGGGGCCGGGGCTACACCTTC,CASSTGTGGRGYTF
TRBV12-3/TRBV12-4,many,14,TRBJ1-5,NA,TGTGCCAGCAGTCGATCAGGGGTAGAACAGCCCCAGCATTTT,CASSRSGVEQPQHF
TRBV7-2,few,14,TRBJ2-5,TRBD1,TGTGCCAGCAGCCTCAACAGGGGACAAGAGACCCAGTACTTC,CASSLNRGQETQYF
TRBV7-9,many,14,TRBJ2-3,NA,TGTGCCAGCAGCTTACAGTCTAGCACAGATACGCAGTATTTT,CASSLQSSTDTQYF
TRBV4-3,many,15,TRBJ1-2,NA,TGCGCCAGCAGCCCAGGGGCCGTCTCTAACTATGGCTACACCTTC,CASSPGAVSNYGYTF
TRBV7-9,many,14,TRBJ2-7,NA,TGTGCCAGCAGCTTATCTTGGGACTCCTACGAGCAGTACTTC,CASSLSWDSYEQYF
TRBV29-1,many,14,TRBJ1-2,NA,TGCAGCGTTGGCCCTGCCAAGAGGGCCAAAGGCTACACCTTC,CSVGPAKRAKGYTF
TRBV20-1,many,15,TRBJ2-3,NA,TGCAGTGCTAGTGATAGCGGCACCAACACAGATACGCAGTATTTT,CSASDSGTNTDTQYF
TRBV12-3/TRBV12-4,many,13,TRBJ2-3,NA,TGTGCCAGCAGTGCGGGGGCTAGGGATACGCAGTATTTT,CASSAGARDTQYF
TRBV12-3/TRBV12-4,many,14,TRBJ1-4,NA,TGTGCCAGCAGTTTGTTGGGGGAAAGTGAAAAACTGTTTTTT,CASSLLGESEKLFF
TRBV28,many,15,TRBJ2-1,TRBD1,TGTGCCAGCAGTCCACCCGGACAGGGAGGCAATGAGCAGTTCTTC,CASSPPGQGGNEQFF
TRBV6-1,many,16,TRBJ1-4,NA,TGTGCCAGCCGGCCGGGTGAATATGCAACTAATGAAAAACTGTTTTTT,CASRPGEYATNEKLFF
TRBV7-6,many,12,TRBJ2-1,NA,TGTGCCAGCAGCTTAAGTGGGTATGAGCAGTTCTTC,CASSLSGYEQFF
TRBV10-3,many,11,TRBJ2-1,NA,TGTGCCATCACCCTGCCTGGTGAGCAGTTCTTC,CAITLPGEQFF
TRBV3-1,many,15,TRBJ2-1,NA,TGTGCCAGCAGCCCTCAGGGATCTCCAGGGCCAGGGCAGTTCTTC,CASSPQGSPGPGQFF
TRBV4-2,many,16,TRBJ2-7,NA,TGTGCCAGCATAGATATCCCATACAGCGAAGTCTACGAGCAGTACTTC,CASIDIPYSEVYEQYF
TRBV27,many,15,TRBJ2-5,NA,TGTGCCAGCAGTTTATTAAACCAGAGGCGAGAGACCCAGTACTTC,CASSLLNQRRETQYF
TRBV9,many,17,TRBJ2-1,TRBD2,TGTGCCAGCAGCGTAGGCTTCTTCTTAGCGGGTTTGGATGAGCAGTTCTTC,CASSVGFFLAGLDEQFF
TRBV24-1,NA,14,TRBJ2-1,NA,TGTGCCACCAGTGATTCCCCCTTGGGGAGCGAGCAGTTCTTC,CATSDSPLGSEQFF
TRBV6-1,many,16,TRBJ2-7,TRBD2,TGTGCCAGCAAAAGGGACAGCGGGGGGACTACCTACGAGCAGTACTTC,CASKRDSGGTTYEQYF
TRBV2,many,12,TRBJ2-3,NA,TGTGCCAGCAGTGGGACAGCTTATACGCAGTATTTT,CASSGTAYTQYF
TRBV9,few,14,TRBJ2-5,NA,TGTGCCAGCAGCCCCCTCGAGGGACAAGAGACCCAGTACTTC,CASSPLEGQETQYF